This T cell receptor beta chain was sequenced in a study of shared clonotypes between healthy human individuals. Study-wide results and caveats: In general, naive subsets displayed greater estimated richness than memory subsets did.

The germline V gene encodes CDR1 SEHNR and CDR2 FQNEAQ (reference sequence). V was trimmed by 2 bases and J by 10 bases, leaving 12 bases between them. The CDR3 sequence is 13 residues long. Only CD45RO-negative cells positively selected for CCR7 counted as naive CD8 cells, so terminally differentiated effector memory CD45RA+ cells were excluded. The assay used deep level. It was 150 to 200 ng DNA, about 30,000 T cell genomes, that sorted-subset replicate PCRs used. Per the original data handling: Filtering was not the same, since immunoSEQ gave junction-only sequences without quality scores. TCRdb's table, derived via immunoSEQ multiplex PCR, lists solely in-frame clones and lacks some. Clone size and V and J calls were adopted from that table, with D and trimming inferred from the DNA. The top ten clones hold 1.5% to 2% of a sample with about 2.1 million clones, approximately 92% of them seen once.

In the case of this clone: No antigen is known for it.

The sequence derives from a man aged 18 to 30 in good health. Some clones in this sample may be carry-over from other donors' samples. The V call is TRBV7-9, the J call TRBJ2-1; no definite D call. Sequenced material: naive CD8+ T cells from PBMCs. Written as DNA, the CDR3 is TGTGCCAGCAGCTTAATTGCGACCCCCGAGCAGTTCTTC. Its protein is CASSLIATPEQFF.